A selection of T cell receptor beta chains follows, all from one sample in a study of Ad26.COV2.S vaccination and SARS-CoV-2 variants. Libraries were prepared by immunoSEQ multiplex PCR; TCRdb keeps only in-frame clonotypes and omits some of them. This sample yields 500,000 or so clones, of which 89% are seen a single time; over 2% belongs to the top ten. The sample in question was peripheral blood, obtained in a trial of Ad26.COV2.S vaccine versus placebo. Receptors originate from a person between 18 and 65 years old who received the Ad26.COV2.S COVID-19 vaccine or a placebo. Both conserved end residues are part of each CDR3. The D gene is left open where the match is weak. Size is stated for part of the rows, as once, few or many counts, or as a class when the clone is expanded.

CDR3 DNA: TGCAGCGCAGACGACGGGGGGATCTCCTATGGCTACACCTTC
CDR3 protein: CSADDGGISYGYTF
D gene: -
V gene: TRBV29-1
J gene: TRBJ1-2
clone size: -

CDR3 DNA: TGTGCCAGCAGCGTCGTAAGGACCCCGAGAGATACGCAGTATTTT
CDR3 protein: CASSVVRTPRDTQYF
D gene: -
V gene: TRBV9
J gene: TRBJ2-3
clone size: -

CDR3 DNA: TGTGCCAGCGCCCAGGGTTACTCTGGAAACACCATATATTTT
CDR3 protein: CASAQGYSGNTIYF
D gene: -
V gene: TRBV2
J gene: TRBJ1-3
clone size: -

CDR3 DNA: TGCGCCAGCAGCCAGAATCGACCGATCCTAATAGCCAAAAACATTCAGTACTTC
CDR3 protein: CASSQNRPILIAKNIQYF
D gene: -
V gene: TRBV4-1
J gene: TRBJ2-4
clone size: -

CDR3 DNA: TGTGCCAGCTTCGGACAGGGGAGACAGCCCCAGCATTTT
CDR3 protein: CASFGQGRQPQHF
D gene: TRBD1
V gene: TRBV28
J gene: TRBJ1-5
clone size: -

CDR3 DNA: TGTGCCAGCAGCTTAGCGGGGCGACCCTATGGCTACACCTTC
CDR3 protein: CASSLAGRPYGYTF
D gene: -
V gene: TRBV11-3
J gene: TRBJ1-2
clone size: -

CDR3 DNA: TGTGCCAGCGGTCTGCGGGGGACAGATACGCAGTATTTT
CDR3 protein: CASGLRGTDTQYF
D gene: TRBD2
V gene: TRBV2
J gene: TRBJ2-3
clone size: -

CDR3 DNA: TGTGCCAGCAGCTTAGGACGCGGCGGTGAGGCAGATACGCAGTATTTT
CDR3 protein: CASSLGRGGEADTQYF
D gene: -
V gene: TRBV11-3
J gene: TRBJ2-3
clone size: -

CDR3 DNA: TGTGCCAGCAGTTTATCCGGTTACGAGCAGTACTTC
CDR3 protein: CASSLSGYEQYF
D gene: -
V gene: TRBV28
J gene: TRBJ2-7
clone size: -

CDR3 DNA: TGTGCCAGCAGTTTAGCCAGGGACCCCACAGATACGCAGTATTTT
CDR3 protein: CASSLARDPTDTQYF
D gene: -
V gene: TRBV28
J gene: TRBJ2-3
clone size: -

CDR3 DNA: TGTGCCAGCAGCCACCCGTTCGGTCCCACAGATACGCAGTATTTT
CDR3 protein: CASSHPFGPTDTQYF
D gene: -
V gene: TRBV3-1/TRBV3-2
J gene: TRBJ2-3
clone size: -

CDR3 DNA: TGTGCCAGCAGCTTAGGAGACGGGCCCTACAATGAGCAGTTCTTC
CDR3 protein: CASSLGDGPYNEQFF
D gene: -
V gene: TRBV11-3
J gene: TRBJ2-1
clone size: -

CDR3 DNA: TGTGCCAGCAGTTTTCGGGGTGGCTACACCTTC
CDR3 protein: CASSFRGGYTF
D gene: -
V gene: TRBV12-3/TRBV12-4
J gene: TRBJ1-2
clone size: -

CDR3 DNA: TGTGCCAGTAGTATCGCGGCTGGGGCCAACGTCCTGACTTTC
CDR3 protein: CASSIAAGANVLTF
D gene: -
V gene: TRBV19
J gene: TRBJ2-6
clone size: -

CDR3 DNA: TGTGCCAGCAGCTTAAGGGCAGGGGAAAGTTCACCCCTCCACTTT
CDR3 protein: CASSLRAGESSPLHF
D gene: -
V gene: TRBV7-3
J gene: TRBJ1-6
clone size: few

CDR3 DNA: TGTGCCAGCAGCCAAGATAGAATGAGGCACACCATCTATGGCTACACCTTC
CDR3 protein: CASSQDRMRHTIYGYTF
D gene: -
V gene: TRBV3-1/TRBV3-2
J gene: TRBJ1-2
clone size: -

CDR3 DNA: TGCGCCAGCAGCTTGGGAGGTCCGGGGACAGGGGGCACTGAAGCTTTCTTT
CDR3 protein: CASSLGGPGTGGTEAFF
D gene: TRBD1
V gene: TRBV5-1
J gene: TRBJ1-1
clone size: -

CDR3 DNA: TGTGCCAGCAGCGGACCCAAAGATACGCAGTATTTT
CDR3 protein: CASSGPKDTQYF
D gene: -
V gene: TRBV9
J gene: TRBJ2-3
clone size: -

CDR3 DNA: TGTGCCATCAGTGAGTTTGAAAACCCCTACGAGCAGTACTTC
CDR3 protein: CAISEFENPYEQYF
D gene: -
V gene: TRBV10-3
J gene: TRBJ2-7
clone size: -

CDR3 DNA: TGCGCCAGCAGCCAAGTTGAGGGGCACTCCTACAATGAGCAGTTCTTC
CDR3 protein: CASSQVEGHSYNEQFF
D gene: -
V gene: TRBV4-3
J gene: TRBJ2-1
clone size: -

CDR3 DNA: TGTGCCAGCAGTTACTCTGCAGGGTCCGGAAACACCATATATTTT
CDR3 protein: CASSYSAGSGNTIYF
D gene: -
V gene: TRBV6-5
J gene: TRBJ1-3
clone size: -

CDR3 DNA: TGTGCCAGTAGTCGAATGCTGGACAGTTCAATCTATAATTCACCCCTCCACTTT
CDR3 protein: CASSRMLDSSIYNSPLHF
D gene: -
V gene: TRBV19
J gene: TRBJ1-6
clone size: -

CDR3 DNA: TGTGCCAGCAGCTTAGCGTACGGGGCTCAGACCCAGTACTTC
CDR3 protein: CASSLAYGAQTQYF
D gene: -
V gene: TRBV7-2
J gene: TRBJ2-5
clone size: -

CDR3 DNA: TGCAGCGTAGCCAAGAAGGCGGACACTGAAGCTTTCTTT
CDR3 protein: CSVAKKADTEAFF
D gene: -
V gene: TRBV29-1
J gene: TRBJ1-1
clone size: -

CDR3 DNA: TGTGCCAGCAGCTTACCCTGGGGGGGAAACACTGAAGCTTTCTTT
CDR3 protein: CASSLPWGGNTEAFF
D gene: -
V gene: TRBV7-2
J gene: TRBJ1-1
clone size: once

CDR3 DNA: TGTGCCAGCAGCTCGTTGGAGGGCAATCAGCCCCAGCATTTT
CDR3 protein: CASSSLEGNQPQHF
D gene: -
V gene: TRBV2
J gene: TRBJ1-5
clone size: once

CDR3 DNA: TGTGCCAGCAGTGACTCGGAGGGGGCGGGCGATGAGCAGTTCTTC
CDR3 protein: CASSDSEGAGDEQFF
D gene: -
V gene: TRBV6-4
J gene: TRBJ2-1
clone size: -

CDR3 DNA: TGTGCCAGCATGCGGCACAGCGCCTACAATGAGCAGTTCTTC
CDR3 protein: CASMRHSAYNEQFF
D gene: -
V gene: TRBV6-5
J gene: TRBJ2-1
clone size: -

CDR3 DNA: TGTGCCAGCAGCTCCGAGGGACTAGCGCAATACAATGAGCAGTTCTTC
CDR3 protein: CASSSEGLAQYNEQFF
D gene: TRBD2
V gene: TRBV9
J gene: TRBJ2-1
clone size: -

CDR3 DNA: TGTGCCAGCAGTTTAAACGGGGACACTGAAGCTTTCTTT
CDR3 protein: CASSLNGDTEAFF
D gene: -
V gene: TRBV11-2
J gene: TRBJ1-1
clone size: -

CDR3 DNA: TGTGCCAGCAGCCGGGGGGCTTCGATTGTGTACCAAGAGACCCAGTACTTC
CDR3 protein: CASSRGASIVYQETQYF
D gene: -
V gene: TRBV9
J gene: TRBJ2-5
clone size: -

CDR3 DNA: TGTGCCAGCAGCTCGGGAAGACGGAACCACAATGAGCAGTTCTTC
CDR3 protein: CASSSGRRNHNEQFF
D gene: -
V gene: TRBV5-4
J gene: TRBJ2-1
clone size: -

CDR3 DNA: TGTGCCAGTAGGTGGGGCTGGAACACTGAAGCTTTCTTT
CDR3 protein: CASRWGWNTEAFF
D gene: -
V gene: TRBV19
J gene: TRBJ1-1
clone size: -

CDR3 DNA: TGCAGCGTGGGGACCCCTGGAACCGGGGAGCTGTTTTTT
CDR3 protein: CSVGTPGTGELFF
D gene: -
V gene: TRBV29-1
J gene: TRBJ2-2
clone size: -

CDR3 DNA: TGTGCCAGTAGTATAGATGCGTCAGGGGATCAGCCCCAGCATTTT
CDR3 protein: CASSIDASGDQPQHF
D gene: -
V gene: TRBV19
J gene: TRBJ1-5
clone size: -

CDR3 DNA: TGTGCCAGCAGCCTATCTGAGGTGGTCTATTCACCCCTCCACTTT
CDR3 protein: CASSLSEVVYSPLHF
D gene: -
V gene: TRBV5-5
J gene: TRBJ1-6
clone size: -

CDR3 DNA: TGTGCCAGCAGTGATGCCGGGACAGGGGTCCCCGAGCAGTACTTC
CDR3 protein: CASSDAGTGVPEQYF
D gene: TRBD1
V gene: TRBV6-2/TRBV6-3
J gene: TRBJ2-7
clone size: -

CDR3 DNA: TGTGCCAGCAGTGGACACTTCAGTTACGAGCAGTACTTC
CDR3 protein: CASSGHFSYEQYF
D gene: -
V gene: TRBV2
J gene: TRBJ2-7
clone size: -